Below are 7 T cell receptor beta chains sequenced from a single sample in a study of cytomegalovirus exposure and HLA in healthy donors. Libraries were prepared by immunoSEQ multiplex PCR; TCRdb keeps only in-frame clonotypes and omits some of them. The repertoire holds about 270,000 clones, with around 86% as singletons. Sequencing was carried out using PBMCs. These receptors were collected from a woman aged 18-35 years in good health and CMV-seronegative.

The rearrangement joins TRBV5-4 to TRBJ2-3; D remains unclear. Germline V gene lookup returns CDR1 SGHNT and CDR2 YYREEE (reference sequence). CDR3 length equals 13 residues. Trimming took off 1 base at V and 6 bases at J, with 9 bases between the two ends. The CDR3: CASSLYSGDTQYF. The CDR3 region has the DNA TGTGCCAGCAGCTTGTATTCGGGTGATACGCAGTATTTT.

The chain employs TRBV4-1 and TRBJ2-3, with TRBD2 matching over 7 bases. V lost 6 bases to trimming and J lost 2 bases; unmatched junction nucleotides: 14. CDR3 length: 17 residues. Germline V gene data show CDR1 as MGHRA and CDR2 as YSYEKL. The CDR3 here is CASSPKRGAFNTDTQYF. In DNA, the CDR3 is TGCGCCAGCAGTCCAAAGCGGGGCGCTTTCAACACAGATACGCAGTATTTT.

Here the CDR3 reads CAWTSGRAGELFF. CDR3 bases: TGTGCCTGGACAAGCGGGAGAGCCGGGGAGCTGTTTTTT. This rearrangement joins TRBV30 to TRBJ2-2; 8 nucleotides align to TRBD2. Trimming took 4 bases from V and 6 from J; bases not matched to a gene: 4. Germline loops: CDR1 GTSNPN, CDR2 SVGIG (reference sequence). CDR3 length: 13 amino acids. Together with reference TRBV30 and TRBJ2-2, the CDR3 gives the full variable domain: SQTIHQWPATLVQPVGSPLSLECTVEGTSNPNLYWYRQAAGRGLQLLFYSVGIGQISSEVPQNLSASRPQDRQFILSSKKLLLSDSGFYLCAWTSGRAGELFFGEGSRLTVL.

The CDR3: CASSQDLAGAYEQYF. Here the CDR3 DNA reads TGCGCCAGCAGCCAAGATTTAGCGGGAGCCTACGAGCAGTACTTC. The chain combines TRBV4-3 with TRBJ2-7; TRBD2 aligns across 9 bases. With 0 bases clipped from V and 2 bases from J, the junction kept 2 bases outside the gene matches. Looked up from germline, CDR1 is LGHNA and CDR2 is YSLEER. This CDR3 region has 15 residues.

The chain carries TRBV7-8 and TRBJ1-4; TRBD1 matches at 7 bases. CDR3 length equals 16 residues. Germline assignment: CDR1 SGHVS and CDR2 FQNEAQ. The V gene end was trimmed by 0 bases and the J gene end by 5 bases; junction bases not matched to a gene: 6. The CDR3 is CASSLANRGVNEKLFF. The CDR3 coding sequence is TGTGCCAGCAGCTTAGCGAACAGGGGAGTCAATGAAAAACTGTTTTTT.

The chain couples TRBV28 to TRBJ1-2; possible D gene TRBD1, 5 bases. V was clipped by 6 bases and J by 6 bases, with 11 bases between them. Germline CDR1 reads MDHEN; CDR2 reads SYDVKM. The CDR3 totals 12 residues. CDR3 region: CASSSGIHGYTF. As DNA, the CDR3 is TGTGCCAGCAGCTCAGGGATCCATGGCTACACCTTC.

The chain couples TRBV30 to TRBJ2-5, with 9 bases fitting TRBD2. Germline V CDR1 and CDR2: GTSNPN, SVGIG (reference sequence). The J segment lost 4 bases and the V segment lost 2 bases, leaving 20 bases of the junction unmatched. CDR3 length: 19 amino acids. Here the CDR3 reads CAWSNRFASGKIVGETQYF. The DNA of the CDR3 is TGTGCCTGGAGTAATCGGTTCGCTAGCGGGAAGATCGTGGGAGAGACCCAGTACTTC.